This TCR beta chain is from a study of shared clonotypes between healthy human individuals. Study details: Three plates each covered CD4 naive and memory; CD8 naive two, CD8 memory one. The study, taken as a whole, reports: It was the few donors that limited the genetic and exposure-history diversity represented.

Naive CD45RA+ and memory CD45RA-negative subsets were split from CD4+ cells. This CDR3 has 14 residues. V dropped 5 bases and J dropped 5 bases, with 14 bases sitting between them. Per germline, CDR1 SGHAT and CDR2 FQNNGV. With regard to this clone: Its antigen remains unidentified.

Several immunoSEQ 96-well plates shared each subset's DNA, each plate a replicate. Using immunoSEQ multiplex PCR, the repertoire was profiled, and TCRdb retains in-frame clones only, with some absent. The sample contains 700,000 or so clones, 55% to 75% of which appear only once. The source material was memory CD4+ T cells sorted from blood. This sample's subset: CD45RA-negative fraction. The origin of this receptor is a young woman in good health. The V and J genes are TRBV11-2 and TRBJ2-3; D may be TRBD2 (6 bases). CDR3 sequence reads: CASSLRDLKDTQYF. The CDR3 DNA sequence: TGTGCCAGCAGCCTACGGGACTTAAAAGATACGCAGTATTTT.